A selection of T cell receptor beta chains follows, all from one sample in a study of cytomegalovirus exposure and HLA in healthy donors. Using immunoSEQ multiplex PCR, the repertoire was profiled, and TCRdb retains in-frame clones only, with some absent. This table holds 140,000 or so clones, around 78% found once. Sequences were obtained from PBMCs. The source of these receptors is a woman aged 18-35 years in good health and CMV-seropositive. Each CDR3 is given with its conserved first and last residue. D genes are given only for firm matches. Clone sizes are given selectively: once, few, many, or a class where the clone is expanded.

cdr3_length,v_call,d_call,j_call,clone_size,cdr3_nt,cdr3_aa
14,TRBV27,TRBD2,TRBJ2-5,once,TGTGCCAGCGGGGGAGGGAGTCAACAAGAGACCCAGTACTTC,CASGGGSQQETQYF
16,TRBV7-7,TRBD2,TRBJ2-5,.,TGTGCCAGCAGCACCCACGTGACAGCGGGGCGGGAGACCCAGTACTTC,CASSTHVTAGRETQYF
15,TRBV28,TRBD1,TRBJ2-7,.,TGTGCCAGCAGTTTACAGGGGGTCCCCCCCTACGAGCAGTACTTC,CASSLQGVPPYEQYF
15,TRBV18,.,TRBJ1-5,.,TGTGCCAGCTCACCCTCCCCCAGTGGCAATCAGCCCCAGCATTTT,CASSPSPSGNQPQHF
12,TRBV7-9,TRBD2,TRBJ2-4,.,TGTTCCAGCAGCCCAGGACTAGCGGGGCAGTACTTC,CSSSPGLAGQYF
14,TRBV5-1,.,TRBJ2-7,few,TGTGCCAGCAGCTCCGACAGTTCAGTTTACGAGCAGTACTTC,CASSSDSSVYEQYF
13,TRBV7-9,.,TRBJ2-7,.,TGTGCCAGCAGCCGGGGGGCCGGGGACGAGCAGTACTTC,CASSRGAGDEQYF
15,TRBV6-6,TRBD1,TRBJ1-5,.,TGTGCCAGCAGTTACGACAGGGGATTCAGTCAGCCCCAGCATTTT,CASSYDRGFSQPQHF
12,TRBV5-6,.,TRBJ1-5,.,TGTGCCAGCAGCTTGATCGATCAGCCCCAGCATTTT,CASSLIDQPQHF
12,TRBV28,.,TRBJ1-1,.,TGTGCCAGCAAGCCAGATGCGGTGGTCGCTTTCTTT,CASKPDAVVAFF
18,TRBV28,.,TRBJ1-5,.,TGTGCCAGCAGTTTACGCCGGGGTGCCCTAGTAAGCAATCAGCCCCAGCATTTT,CASSLRRGALVSNQPQHF
13,TRBV30,.,TRBJ2-7,.,TGTGCCTCCCAGGAGGGCAGTACCTACGAGCAGTACTTC,CASQEGSTYEQYF
14,TRBV6-1,TRBD1,TRBJ2-1,.,TGTGCCAGCACAGGGACAGGGGGTGTTAATGAGCAGTTCTTC,CASTGTGGVNEQFF
15,TRBV15,.,TRBJ2-7,.,TGTGCCACCAGTCCTGGGACTGCGAGCTCCTACGAGCAGTACTTC,CATSPGTASSYEQYF
13,TRBV10-3,.,TRBJ1-1,.,TGTGCCATCAGTGAAACAGCCAACACTGAAGCTTTCTTT,CAISETANTEAFF
14,TRBV7-9,.,TRBJ1-2,.,TGTGCCAGCAGCTTAGTAGCAGAAAACTATGGCTACACCTTC,CASSLVAENYGYTF
13,TRBV2,TRBD1,TRBJ1-1,.,TGTGCCAGCAGCCCTTACGGACAGGGAGGAGCTTTCTTT,CASSPYGQGGAFF
14,TRBV7-8,.,TRBJ2-5,many,TGTGCCAGCAGCTTCGGTATCGGGGGAGAGACCCAGTACTTC,CASSFGIGGETQYF
14,TRBV5-4,TRBD1,TRBJ2-1,.,TGTGCCAGCGGCTCAGGGGGCCCGATCGGGGAGCAGTTCTTC,CASGSGGPIGEQFF
15,TRBV7-2,.,TRBJ2-7,.,TGTGCCAGCAGCTCCGCCCTTGAGTGGTCCTACGAGCAGTACTTC,CASSSALEWSYEQYF
13,TRBV7-6,TRBD1,TRBJ2-7,.,TGTGCCAGCAGCTTAGGGGACAGCTACGAGCAGTACTTC,CASSLGDSYEQYF
13,TRBV7-9,.,TRBJ1-2,.,TGTGCCAGCAGCTTAGTACCAGGCTATGGCTACACCTTC,CASSLVPGYGYTF
16,TRBV7-9,TRBD1,TRBJ1-2,.,TGTGCCAGCAGCGGATTAAAAGGAGGGGGCGCCTATGGCTACACCTTC,CASSGLKGGGAYGYTF
14,TRBV6-1,TRBD1,TRBJ1-3,.,TGTGCCAGCAGCGGGACAGGCTCTGGAAACACCATATATTTT,CASSGTGSGNTIYF
16,TRBV7-6,TRBD1,TRBJ2-3,few,TGTGCCAGCAGCGTGCGTACGGGACAGGGGGTCAGTACGCAGTATTTT,CASSVRTGQGVSTQYF
17,TRBV29-1,TRBD1,TRBJ1-1,few,TGCAGCGTTTCAGGGCTACAGGGGTTCTCAAGTACGCCTGAAGCTTTCTTT,CSVSGLQGFSSTPEAFF
14,TRBV27,.,TRBJ2-7,.,TGTGCCAGCAGCTACCAGGGAAGCTCCTACGAGCAGTACTTC,CASSYQGSSYEQYF